This passage covers 9 T cell receptor beta chains from one sample sequenced in a study of Ad26.COV2.S vaccination and SARS-CoV-2 variants. Produced via immunoSEQ multiplex PCR; TCRdb's table is partial and in-frame only. The sample carries over 300,000 clones, 83% recorded once. Treatment given: roughly 19 received Ad26.COV2.S at low or high dose, single or two shots; roughly five received placebo; per-sample allocation not given. The samples were gathered on day 63 after the first injection of vaccine or placebo. Sequences were derived from peripheral blood, sampled in a trial of Ad26.COV2.S vaccine versus placebo. Receptor source: a person between 18 and 60 years old who received the Ad26.COV2.S COVID-19 vaccine or a placebo.

The chain couples TRBV9 to TRBJ1-2, with 8 bases aligning to TRBD1. The CDR3 extends over 15 amino acids. The ends lost 4 bases at V and 8 bases at J; junction bases unmatched: 13. Germline CDR1 is SGDLS and CDR2 is YYNGEE. CDR3 nucleotide sequence: TGTGCCAGCAGCCCCCGCCTCGCAGGGGGCCGCGGCTACACCTTC. Amino acids: CASSPRLAGGRGYTF.

V is TRBV30 and J is TRBJ2-1; D is perhaps TRBD1 or TRBD2 (6 bases each). The CDR3 spans 13 residues. V was shortened by 0 bases and J by 10 bases, with 13 bases between the two germline ends. Germline-derived CDR1 and CDR2 are GTSNPN and SVGIG (reference sequence). The CDR3 protein is CAWSVIVGGEQFF. In DNA, the CDR3 is TGTGCCTGGAGTGTAATCGTCGGGGGCGAGCAGTTCTTC.

This clone was detected only a few times. The CDR3: CASKKQPSNQPQHF. CDR3 DNA: TGTGCCAGCAAGAAGCAGCCGAGCAATCAGCCCCAGCATTTT. The chain couples TRBV2 to TRBJ1-5, with D hard to call. CDR3 size: 14 residues. The germline V gene encodes CDR1 SNHLY and CDR2 FYNNEI. Between the trimmed V and J ends, which lost 7 bases and 1 base, there was a span of 11 bases. Full variable domain (missing parts from reference TRBV2 and TRBJ1-5): EPEVTQTPSHQVTQMGQEVILRCVPISNHLYFYWYRQILGQKVEFLVSFYNNEISEKSEIFDDQFSVERPDGSNFTLKIRSTKLEDSAMYFCASKKQPSNQPQHFGDGTRLSIL.

This clone appeared a single time. The chain recombines TRBV11-3 with TRBJ2-7; either TRBD1 or TRBD2 may fit D (5 bases each). Germline V CDR1 and CDR2: SGHNT, YENEEA. The CDR3 has 15 amino acids. Trimming cost V 1 base and J 3 bases, with 13 bases left between them. The CDR3 spells CASSLGGITIYEQYF. Written as DNA, the CDR3 is TGTGCCAGCAGCTTAGGGGGGATAACAATCTACGAGCAGTACTTC.

This sequence joins TRBV27 and TRBJ1-2; 7 bases fit TRBD1. This CDR3 is built from 13 residues. Trimming cost V 5 bases and J 2 bases; bases outside gene matches: 2. The V gene's germline CDR1 is MNHEY and CDR2 SMNVEV (reference sequence). CDR3: CASSPGQNYGYTF. CDR3 in DNA: TGTGCCAGCAGTCCGGGACAGAACTATGGCTACACCTTC.

The CDR3 loop is CATSDPRTSGRSTGELFF. DNA for the CDR3: TGTGCCACCAGTGACCCCCGGACTAGCGGGAGAAGCACCGGGGAGCTGTTTTTT. The rearrangement uses TRBV24-1 and TRBJ2-2, with 13 bases fitting TRBD2. Unmatched junction bases numbered 8, after V lost 4 bases and J lost 4 bases. Germline values: CDR1 KGHDR, CDR2 SFDVKD. This CDR3 region has 18 residues.

Here the CDR3 DNA reads TGTGCCATCAGTGAGTCGGGGGTAGCCAAAAACATTCAGTACTTC. It encodes CAISESGVAKNIQYF. The chain uses TRBV10-3 and TRBJ2-4; D is perhaps TRBD1 or TRBD2 (5 bases each). This CDR3 contains 15 residues. The germline CDR1 and CDR2 sequences are ENHRY and SYGVKD. V dropped 0 bases and J dropped 0 bases, with 6 bases sitting between them.

V is TRBV7-9 and J is TRBJ1-1, with TRBD1 identical over 8 bases. Germline CDR1 is SEHNR and CDR2 is FQNEAQ (reference sequence). The CDR3 loop spans 12 amino acids. J gave up 7 bases and V 3 bases, and 1 base lay outside the gene matches. CDR3 in amino acids: CASSFGQGEAFF. For the CDR3, the DNA is TGTGCCAGCAGCTTCGGACAGGGTGAAGCTTTCTTT.

This clone is medium-sized (0.01 to 0.1%). The chain combines TRBV30 with TRBJ2-7, with TRBD2 matching 16 bases. The germline V gene encodes CDR1 GTSNPN and CDR2 SVGIG (reference sequence). J was trimmed by 5 bases and V by 5 bases; bases with no gene match: 6. CDR3 length: 15 residues. CDR3 sequence: CAWDPGLAGGDEQYF. CDR3 nucleotide sequence: TGTGCCTGGGATCCGGGACTAGCGGGAGGGGACGAGCAGTACTTC.